The 2 T cell receptor beta chains below come from one sample, sequenced in a study of identical twins' blood T cells. TCRdb called the 5' RACE reads again in MiXCR, with one record for every CDR3 protein. The data hold 350,000 to 400,000 distinct CDR3 sequences, with around 30% observed a single time. The sequencing input was PBMCs. Receptors originate from a woman aged 18-50 years in good health.

This rearrangement joins TRBV3-1 to TRBJ2-1, with 12 bases matching TRBD2. The CDR3 loop spans 15 amino acids. The germline CDR1 and CDR2 sequences are LGHDT and YNNKEL (reference sequence). Losses at the gene ends were 2 bases for V and 8 bases for J; bases not matched to a gene: 4. CDR3 bases: TGTGCCAGCAGCCAACCGACTAGCGGGAGACATGAGCAGTTCTTC. It codes for CASSQPTSGRHEQFF.

As for this clonotype: This may come from a read error, since a much larger clone is one base off. This chain links TRBV28 with TRBJ2-2, with 7 bases matching TRBD1. V dropped 7 bases and J dropped 4; count of bases not matched to a gene: 3. Germline V gene lookup returns CDR1 MDHEN and CDR2 SYDVKM. CDR3 length: 13 amino acids. The CDR3 is CASTNRGTGELFF. As DNA, the CDR3 is TGTGCCAGCACCAACAGGGGCACCGGGGAGCTGTTTTTT.